The rows below give T cell receptor beta chains drawn from one sample of a study of shared clonotypes between healthy human individuals. The table came from immunoSEQ multiplex PCR; TCRdb's copy has only in-frame clones and leaves some out. The repertoire holds under 150,000 clones, more than 65% seen once, with about 26% in the top ten. The material sequenced was memory CD8+ T cells sorted from blood. The receptor set was obtained from a woman aged 30 to 39 in good health. Both conserved end residues are part of each CDR3. D genes are given only for firm matches. Clone sizes are given selectively: once, few, many, or a class where the clone is expanded.

j_call d_call v_call clone_size cdr3_nt cdr3_aa
TRBJ2-7 TRBD1 TRBV5-1 . TGCGCCAGCAGCATTGGACAGGGGGCTTCCTACGAGCAGTACTTC CASSIGQGASYEQYF
TRBJ2-1 . TRBV2 . TGTGCCAGCAGCTCCCCAGACGAGCACCTGGCTAGCAATGAGCAGTTCTTC CASSSPDEHLASNEQFF
TRBJ1-1 . TRBV4-2 . TGTGCCAGCAGCCAGGCAGACAGGTTCACTGAAGCTTTCTTT CASSQADRFTEAFF
TRBJ2-7 . TRBV19 . TGTGCCAGTAGACTACTCCTTAGTCCCGGCGAGCAGTACTTC CASRLLLSPGEQYF
TRBJ1-5 . TRBV6-1 . TGTGCCAGCAGTGATATCACAGGAAGGCCGAATCAGCCCCAGCATTTT CASSDITGRPNQPQHF
TRBJ2-6 . TRBV28 . TGTGCCAGCAGTTTTCCACCCGCTGGGGCCAACGTCCTGACTTTC CASSFPPAGANVLTF
TRBJ2-7 TRBD2 TRBV11-2 . TGTGCCAGCAGCCCCTGGGAGGGCTGGGGTTACGAGCAGTACTTC CASSPWEGWGYEQYF
TRBJ2-3 TRBD2 TRBV13 . TGTGCCAGCAGTCCCCGGACTAGCCGGGTGGAAGATACGCAGTATTTT CASSPRTSRVEDTQYF
TRBJ2-6 . TRBV19 many TGTGCCAGTAGTATAGCGGGGCGATTCTACTCTGGGGCCAACGTCCTGACTTTC CASSIAGRFYSGANVLTF
TRBJ2-7 . TRBV11-2 . TGTGCCAGCAGCCTGAGACAGTTATACTCCTACGAGCAGTACTTC CASSLRQLYSYEQYF
TRBJ2-7 . TRBV7-9 once TGTGCCAGCAGCCCCTTCCGCTACGAGCAGTACTTC CASSPFRYEQYF
TRBJ2-7 . TRBV7-9 . TGTGCCAGCAGCTTCGGGACACAGAAGAACGAGCAGTACTTC CASSFGTQKNEQYF
TRBJ1-1 . TRBV20-1 . TGCAGTGCTAGTAACACTGAAGCTTTCTTT CSASNTEAFF
TRBJ2-1 . TRBV15 few TGTGCCACCAGCGGATCTACAGGGTTGGAGCAGTTCTTC CATSGSTGLEQFF
TRBJ2-7 . TRBV14 many TGTGCCAGCAGCAACGCCCTTTGGGCCTACGAGCAGTACTTC CASSNALWAYEQYF
TRBJ2-7 . TRBV7-8 . TGTGCCAGCAGCCAACACAGGGGGGGAAGAAACGAGCAGTACTTC CASSQHRGGRNEQYF
TRBJ2-6 . TRBV5-6 . TGTGCCAGCAGCTTGGTATCGCTTGGGGGGGCCAACGTCCTGACTTTC CASSLVSLGGANVLTF
TRBJ2-6 TRBD1 TRBV4-1 . TGCGCCAGCAGCCAGGGTGACAGGGCTGGGGCCAACGTCCTGACTTTC CASSQGDRAGANVLTF
TRBJ2-1 . TRBV6-5 . TGTGCCAGCAGTTACTCGGTAGGGGGTTCCAACAATGAGCAGTTCTTC CASSYSVGGSNNEQFF
TRBJ2-1 TRBD2 TRBV5-1 . TGCGCCAGCAGCTTGGACAGCGGGGGCTACAATGAGCAGTTCTTC CASSLDSGGYNEQFF
TRBJ1-2 . TRBV28 . TGTGCCAGCAGTACCCGGTGGACCCGCTACTATGGCTACACCTTC CASSTRWTRYYGYTF
TRBJ1-1 . TRBV28 many TGTGCCAGCAGTCCCGTAGGGACGGTATCAACTGAAGCTTTCTTT CASSPVGTVSTEAFF
TRBJ1-1 . TRBV5-6 once TGTGCCAGCAGCTTGGATGGGGCTGAAGCTTTCTTT CASSLDGAEAFF
TRBJ2-2 . TRBV21-1 once TGTGCCAGCAGCAAAGAAAGGTGTGCAAGGGAGCTGTTTTTT CASSKERCARELFF
TRBJ2-7 . TRBV7-7 few TGTGCCAGCAGCTTAAGCCCCTTGGGGGAGCAGTACTTC CASSLSPLGEQYF
TRBJ2-2 . TRBV6-1 . TGTGCCAGCAGTGAGGGGCAGGCCGGGGAGCTGTTTTTT CASSEGQAGELFF
TRBJ2-7 TRBD1 TRBV2 . TGTGCCAGCAAGGGGACAGCTACCTACGAGCAGTACTTC CASKGTATYEQYF
TRBJ1-2 . TRBV15 few TGTGCCACCAGCAGAGATCGAAATGAGTTTGGTGGCTACACCTTC CATSRDRNEFGGYTF
TRBJ2-3 . TRBV5-1 . TGCGCCAGCAGCGTAGGGGACGGATACACAGATACGCAGTATTTT CASSVGDGYTDTQYF
TRBJ2-2 TRBD1 TRBV19 . TGTGCCAGTAGTCTCCCAGGGGGCTCGGGCACCGGGGAGCTGTTTTTT CASSLPGGSGTGELFF
TRBJ1-1 . TRBV6-6 . TGTGCCAGCAGTTACACAAAAGACACTGAAGCTTTCTTT CASSYTKDTEAFF
TRBJ2-2 TRBD1 TRBV27 . TGTGCCAGCAGTACCCGGACAGGGAATGGGGAGCTGTTTTTT CASSTRTGNGELFF
TRBJ1-5 TRBD1 TRBV7-8 . TGTGCCAGCAGCCGGGGGGCGGGACAGGGCAATCAGCCCCAGCATTTT CASSRGAGQGNQPQHF
TRBJ2-7 TRBD1 TRBV30 . TGTGCCTGGAGTGTCAGTGTCAGGACAGGCCCCTACGAGCAGTACTTC CAWSVSVRTGPYEQYF
TRBJ2-2 . TRBV7-6 . TGTGCCAGCAGCTTACTTAGCGGGAACACCGGGGAGCTGTTTTTT CASSLLSGNTGELFF
TRBJ2-4 . TRBV6-4 . TGTGCCAGGGTGTTAGCCAAAAACATTCAGTACTTC CARVLAKNIQYF
TRBJ1-2 . TRBV6-4 . TGTGCCAGCACCCCCCCGGCGGGACGGCCTAACTATGGCTACACCTTC CASTPPAGRPNYGYTF
TRBJ2-6 . TRBV15 . TGTGCCACAGGCCCGAGACAGTCTGGGGCCAACGTCCTGACTTTC CATGPRQSGANVLTF
TRBJ2-1 TRBD2 TRBV10-1 . TGCGCCAGCAGTGAGTCGGGACTAGCGGGAGGTGAGCAGTTCTTC CASSESGLAGGEQFF
TRBJ2-3 . TRBV5-1 . TGCGCCAGCGGACCTTCTTCCGATCCCCAAGATACGCAGTATTTT CASGPSSDPQDTQYF
TRBJ1-2 . TRBV27 once TGTGCCAGCAGTGACAAACAGTATCCTAACTATGGCTACACCTTC CASSDKQYPNYGYTF
TRBJ1-3 TRBD1 TRBV27 . TGTGCCAGCAGTTCCACGACAGGGGAGTGGAACACCATATATTTT CASSSTTGEWNTIYF
TRBJ1-4 . TRBV9 . TGTGCCAGCAGCCCAACGGGGGGGGATGAAAAACTGTTTTTT CASSPTGGDEKLFF
TRBJ2-3 TRBD2 TRBV6-4 . TGTGCCAGCAGTGACTCGTCTAGCGGGACATTCGAGACGCAGTATTTT CASSDSSSGTFETQYF
TRBJ2-7 . TRBV11-2 . TGTGCCAGCGCAGGGCTCGAGCAGTACTTC CASAGLEQYF
TRBJ2-1 . TRBV9 . TGTGCCAGCAGCCCCTCGACGGGGGTTTCCTACAATGAGCAGTTCTTC CASSPSTGVSYNEQFF
TRBJ1-4 . TRBV28 . TGTGCCAGCAGTTCCCGGGACGGACACACTGAAAAACTGTTTTTT CASSSRDGHTEKLFF
TRBJ2-3 . TRBV30 . TGTGCCGGAGGTGAGAGGGAGACAGATACGCAGTATTTT CAGGERETDTQYF
TRBJ2-7 . TRBV28 . TGTGCCAGCAGCCGAGTCCTAGGGGTGGGCGATTCCTACGAGCAGTACTTC CASSRVLGVGDSYEQYF
TRBJ1-1 . TRBV21-1 . TGTGCCAGGAGACTCACCAGGGGCGACCGCACTGAAGCTTTCTTT CARRLTRGDRTEAFF
TRBJ2-7 TRBD2 TRBV28 . TGTGCCAGCAGGCTGGGGGGGTACGAGCAGTACTTC CASRLGGYEQYF
TRBJ1-2 . TRBV2 . TGTGCCAGCAGTGAAGGGGGGGCAGGCTACACCTTC CASSEGGAGYTF
TRBJ2-1 TRBD2 TRBV6-4 many TGTGCCAGCAGTGAAGGCGCGGGAGGAGGGAATGAGCAGTTCTTC CASSEGAGGGNEQFF
TRBJ2-2 TRBD2 TRBV2 . TGTGCCAGCAGTGAGAGTAGCGGGATGTTTAGCACCGGGGAGCTGTTTTTT CASSESSGMFSTGELFF
TRBJ2-7 . TRBV23-1 . TGCGCCAGCACTACCCGTGCTCCCTACGAGCAGTACTTC CASTTRAPYEQYF
TRBJ2-3 TRBD2 TRBV6-4 . TGTGCCAGCAGTGACTCTAGCGGGGTTACAGATACGCAGTATTTT CASSDSSGVTDTQYF
TRBJ2-7 TRBD2 TRBV25-1 few TGTGCCAGCGGGAGTGACGGGAGGTCCTACGAGCAGTACTTC CASGSDGRSYEQYF
TRBJ2-1 . TRBV5-1 . TGCGCCAGCAGCTTGGCCTCCCCCGGCTACAATGAGCAGTTCTTC CASSLASPGYNEQFF
TRBJ2-1 . TRBV4-1 . TGCGCCAGCTCCTGGGAACCCTACAATGAGCAGTTCTTC CASSWEPYNEQFF
TRBJ2-1 . TRBV27 . TGTGCCAGCAGTTTATCCGCGACCAATGAGCAGTTCTTC CASSLSATNEQFF